This TCR beta chain was identified in a study of cytomegalovirus exposure and HLA in healthy donors. General study results and limits: According to a later analysis, donors in an Asian-associated ancestry cluster reportedly had fewer N-insertions than the roughly 670-donor mean. Analysis was carried out at a later point, and it linked a missense DCLRE1C variant to TCR beta V- and J-gene trimming. A later analysis linked 15,000 to 20,000 TCR beta sequences to HLA alleles at 0.05 false discovery rate.

Regarding donors, all were healthy bone marrow donors. CDR3 length: 15 amino acids. In germline, CDR1 is SEHNR, CDR2 FQNEAQ (reference sequence). The V gene lost 4 bases and the J gene lost 0 bases, with 13 bases spanning the gap. The PCR contained 60 Vbeta and 13 Jbeta primers. Assay: immunoSEQ multiplex PCR; the TCRdb copy retains only in-frame clones and omits some. The sample lists about 76,000 clones; around 70% were seen once. Remarks on this clone: The antigen is not known.

The chain joins TRBV7-9 to TRBJ2-7, with D hard to call. The sequenced sample was PBMCs. The sequence was obtained from a woman in her thirties or forties in good health and CMV-seropositive. CDR3 nucleotides: TGTGCCAGCAGCTCGTATAGTTCTAACTCCTACGAGCAGTACTTC. Its protein is CASSSYSSNSYEQYF.